This TCR beta chain was captured by sequencing in a study of T-cell memory formation after mild COVID-19. Via MiXCR, TCRdb re-called the 5' RACE reads, giving one row per CDR3 protein. Of about 390,000 distinct CDR3 sequences listed, roughly 15% are singletons. This clonotype has just a few counts. This CDR3 comprises 15 residues. Trimming cost V 3 bases and J 5 bases, with 16 bases left between them. This chain joins TRBV12-3 or TRBV12-4 and TRBJ2-5, with D possibly TRBD2 on 6 matching bases. The sequenced sample consisted of PBMCs or a T cell subset sorted from them (not recorded which). This TCR was recovered from a man aged 18-30 years who had mild COVID-19 (a few samples of this study predate the infection). Cell type and time point are not known. CDR3 loop: CASSFGTSFRETQYF. CDR3 sequence (DNA): TGTGCCAGCAGTTTCGGGACTTCTTTCAGGGAGACCCAGTACTTC.